This T cell receptor beta chain was profiled in a study of glioma-infiltrating T cells after dendritic cell vaccination. Study-wide points: Only a small number of patients had complete blood and tumor samples.

Concerning this clone itself: Its specificity is unknown.

Trimming left V 6 bases short and J 7 bases short, with 22 bases between. The CDR3 runs 15 residues. Per germline, CDR1 ENHRY and CDR2 SYGVKD. Sequencing used immunoSEQ multiplex PCR; TCRdb keeps in-frame clones, though not all of them. The sample has 75,000 to 100,000 clones, around three quarters seen once; the top ten hold over 5%. No glioblastoma patient carried an isocitrate dehydrogenase mutation. Blood PBMC samples: pre-vaccination, two weeks post third vaccination, and at tumor progression. The source of this sequence is a human donor with glioblastoma. The chain couples TRBV10-3 to TRBJ2-7, with D maybe TRBD2 (6 bases). Source: blood, taken before dendritic cell vaccination. CDR3 loop: CAISPPGGEAGEQYF. The CDR3 bases are TGTGCCATCAGCCCCCCGGGCGGGGAAGCCGGGGAGCAGTACTTC.